This T cell receptor (beta chain) is from a study of shared clonotypes between healthy human individuals. It was at deep level that the assay was run. Profiling relied on immunoSEQ multiplex PCR, and the TCRdb table lists in-frame clones only, not all of them. The data hold approximately 2.5 million clones, with 85% to 95% observed a single time. Germline CDR1 reads SGDLS; CDR2 reads YYNGEE. The CDR3 has 15 amino acids. With 0 bases removed from V and 2 bases from J, the gap between germline ends came to 8 bases. This sequence originates from a man younger than 35 in good health. The source material was naive CD4+ T cells sorted from blood. Sample subset: CD45RA+ positively selected. The V and J genes are TRBV9 and TRBJ2-2; D call uncertain. The CDR3 is CASSVVRFNTGELFF. The CDR3 DNA sequence: TGTGCCAGCAGCGTAGTGCGGTTCAACACCGGGGAGCTGTTTTTT.